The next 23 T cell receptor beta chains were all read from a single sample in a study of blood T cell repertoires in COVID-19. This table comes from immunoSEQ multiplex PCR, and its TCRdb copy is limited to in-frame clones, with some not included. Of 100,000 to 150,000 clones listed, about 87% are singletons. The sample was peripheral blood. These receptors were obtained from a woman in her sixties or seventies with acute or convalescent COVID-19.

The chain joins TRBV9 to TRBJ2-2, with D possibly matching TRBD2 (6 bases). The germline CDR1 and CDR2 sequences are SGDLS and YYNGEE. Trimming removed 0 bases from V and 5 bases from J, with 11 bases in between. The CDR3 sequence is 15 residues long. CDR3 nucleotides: TGTGCCAGCAGCGTAGGCCTAGCGTTGACCGGGGAGCTGTTTTTT. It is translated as CASSVGLALTGELFF.

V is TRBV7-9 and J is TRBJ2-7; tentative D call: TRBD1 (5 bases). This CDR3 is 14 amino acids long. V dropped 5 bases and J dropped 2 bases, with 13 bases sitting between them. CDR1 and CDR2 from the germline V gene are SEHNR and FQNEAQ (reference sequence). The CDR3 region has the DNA TGTGCCAGCAGCCCCCACACGGACACCTACGAGCAGTACTTC. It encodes CASSPHTDTYEQYF.

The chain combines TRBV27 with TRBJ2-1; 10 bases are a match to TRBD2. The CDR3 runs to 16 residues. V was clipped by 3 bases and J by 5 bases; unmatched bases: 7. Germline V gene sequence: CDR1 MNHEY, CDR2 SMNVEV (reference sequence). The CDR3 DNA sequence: TGTGCCAGCAGTTTTGCTAGCGGGAGATCCAACAATGAGCAGTTCTTC. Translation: CASSFASGRSNNEQFF.

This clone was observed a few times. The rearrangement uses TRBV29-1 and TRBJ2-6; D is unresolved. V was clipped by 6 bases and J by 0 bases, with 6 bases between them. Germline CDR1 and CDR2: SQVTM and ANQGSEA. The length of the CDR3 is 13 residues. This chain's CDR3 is CSVAFSGANVLTF. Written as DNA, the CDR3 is TGCAGCGTAGCCTTCTCTGGGGCCAACGTCCTGACTTTC.

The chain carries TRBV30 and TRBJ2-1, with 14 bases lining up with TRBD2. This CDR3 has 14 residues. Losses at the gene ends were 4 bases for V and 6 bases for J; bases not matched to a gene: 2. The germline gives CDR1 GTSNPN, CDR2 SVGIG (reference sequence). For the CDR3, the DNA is TGTGCCTGGACTGGACTAGCGGGGGGCAATGAGCAGTTCTTC. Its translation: CAWTGLAGGNEQFF.

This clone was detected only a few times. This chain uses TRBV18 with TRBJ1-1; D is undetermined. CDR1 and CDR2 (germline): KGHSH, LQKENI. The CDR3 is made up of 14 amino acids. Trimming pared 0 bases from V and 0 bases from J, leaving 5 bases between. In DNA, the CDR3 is TGTGCCAGCTCACCACCGAGCGTGAACACTGAAGCTTTCTTT. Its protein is CASSPPSVNTEAFF.

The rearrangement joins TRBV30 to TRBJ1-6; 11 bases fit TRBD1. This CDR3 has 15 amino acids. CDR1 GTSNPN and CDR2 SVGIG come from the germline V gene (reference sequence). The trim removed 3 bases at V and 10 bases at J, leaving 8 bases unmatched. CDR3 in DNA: TGTGCCTGGAGACCCCCCGGGACAGGGGGATCACCCCTCCACTTT. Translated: CAWRPPGTGGSPLHF.

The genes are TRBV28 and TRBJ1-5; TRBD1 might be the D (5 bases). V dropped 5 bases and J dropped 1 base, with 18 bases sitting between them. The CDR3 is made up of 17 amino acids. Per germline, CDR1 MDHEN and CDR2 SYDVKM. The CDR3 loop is CASSPPGKGSSNQPQHF. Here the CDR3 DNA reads TGTGCCAGCAGTCCCCCAGGGAAGGGGTCCAGCAATCAGCCCCAGCATTTT. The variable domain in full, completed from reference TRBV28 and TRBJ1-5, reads DVKVTQSSRYLVKRTGEKVFLECVQDMDHENMFWYRQDPGLGLRLIYFSYDVKMKEKGDIPEGYSVSREKKERFSLILESASTNQTSMYLCASSPPGKGSSNQPQHFGDGTRLSIL.

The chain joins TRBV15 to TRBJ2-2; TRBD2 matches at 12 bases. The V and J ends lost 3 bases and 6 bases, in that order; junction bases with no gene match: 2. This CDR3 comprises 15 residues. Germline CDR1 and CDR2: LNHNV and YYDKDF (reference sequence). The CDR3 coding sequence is TGTGCCACCAGCAGGACTAGCGGGAGCTCCGGGGAGCTGTTTTTT. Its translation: CATSRTSGSSGELFF.

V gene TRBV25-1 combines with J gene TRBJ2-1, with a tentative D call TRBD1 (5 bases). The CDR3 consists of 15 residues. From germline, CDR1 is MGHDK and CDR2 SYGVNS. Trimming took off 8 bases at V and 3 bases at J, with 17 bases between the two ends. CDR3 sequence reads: CASSPRARVYNEQFF. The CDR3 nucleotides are TGTGCCAGCTCACCAAGGGCCAGGGTCTACAATGAGCAGTTCTTC.

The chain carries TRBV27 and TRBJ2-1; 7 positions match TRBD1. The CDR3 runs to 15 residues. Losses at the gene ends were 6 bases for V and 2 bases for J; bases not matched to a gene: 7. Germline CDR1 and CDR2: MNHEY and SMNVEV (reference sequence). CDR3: CASRRQGQPYNEQFF. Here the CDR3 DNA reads TGTGCCAGCAGACGACAGGGACAGCCCTACAATGAGCAGTTCTTC.

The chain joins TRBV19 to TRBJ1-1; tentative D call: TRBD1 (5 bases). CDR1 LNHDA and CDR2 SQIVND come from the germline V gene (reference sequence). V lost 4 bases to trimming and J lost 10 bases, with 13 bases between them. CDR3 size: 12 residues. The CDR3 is CASSNTGLGAFF. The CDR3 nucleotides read TGTGCCAGTAGTAATACGGGACTCGGAGCTTTCTTT.

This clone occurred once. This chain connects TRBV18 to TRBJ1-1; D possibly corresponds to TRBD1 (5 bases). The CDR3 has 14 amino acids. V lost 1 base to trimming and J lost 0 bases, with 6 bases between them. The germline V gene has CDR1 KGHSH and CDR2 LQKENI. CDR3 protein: CASSPQGLNTEAFF. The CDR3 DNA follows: TGTGCCAGCTCACCACAGGGGTTGAACACTGAAGCTTTCTTT.

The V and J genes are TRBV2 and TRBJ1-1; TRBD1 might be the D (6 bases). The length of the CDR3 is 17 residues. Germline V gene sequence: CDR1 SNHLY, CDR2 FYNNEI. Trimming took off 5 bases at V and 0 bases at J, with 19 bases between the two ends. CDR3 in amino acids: CASSPHGAGQLNTEAFF. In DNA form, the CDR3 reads TGTGCCAGCAGTCCGCACGGGGCTGGACAGTTGAACACTGAAGCTTTCTTT.

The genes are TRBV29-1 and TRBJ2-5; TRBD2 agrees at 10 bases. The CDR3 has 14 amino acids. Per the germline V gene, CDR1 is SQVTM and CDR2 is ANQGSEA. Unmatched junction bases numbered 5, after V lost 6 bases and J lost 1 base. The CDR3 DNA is TGCAGCGTGGAGGGACTAGCGACCCAAGAGACCCAGTACTTC. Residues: CSVEGLATQETQYF. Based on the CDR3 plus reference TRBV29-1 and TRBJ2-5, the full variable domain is SAVISQKPSRDICQRGTSLTIQCQVDSQVTMMFWYRQQPGQSLTLIATANQGSEATYESGFVIDKFPISRPNLTFSTLTVSNMSPEDSSIYLCSVEGLATQETQYFGPGTRLLVL.

The CDR3 DNA reads as TGTGCCAGCAGTTACACAAACTCCTACGAGCAGTACTTC. Translation: CASSYTNSYEQYF. V and J are TRBV6-5 and TRBJ2-7, with D hard to call. Trimming took 2 bases from V and 0 from J, leaving 5 bases between them. The V gene's germline CDR1 is MNHEY and CDR2 SVGAGI. The CDR3 is 13 residues long.

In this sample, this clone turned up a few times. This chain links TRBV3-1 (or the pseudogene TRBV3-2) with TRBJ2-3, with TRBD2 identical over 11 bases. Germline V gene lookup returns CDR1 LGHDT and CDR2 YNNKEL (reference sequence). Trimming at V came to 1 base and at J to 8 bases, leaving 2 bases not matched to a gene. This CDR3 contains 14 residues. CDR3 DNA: TGTGCCAGCAGCCAAGCGCTAGCGGGAGGTACGCAGTATTTT. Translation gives CASSQALAGGTQYF.

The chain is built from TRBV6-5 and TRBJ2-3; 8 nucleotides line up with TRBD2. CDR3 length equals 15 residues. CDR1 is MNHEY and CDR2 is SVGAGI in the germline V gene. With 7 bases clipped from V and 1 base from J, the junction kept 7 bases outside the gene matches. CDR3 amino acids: CASTSGGIGTDTQYF. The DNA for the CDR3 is TGTGCCAGCACCTCGGGGGGGATAGGCACAGATACGCAGTATTTT.

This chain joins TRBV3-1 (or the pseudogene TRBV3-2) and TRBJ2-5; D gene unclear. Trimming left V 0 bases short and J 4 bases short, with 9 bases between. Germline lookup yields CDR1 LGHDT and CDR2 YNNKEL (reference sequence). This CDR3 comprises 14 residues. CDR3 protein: CASSQDSMRETQYF. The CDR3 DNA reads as TGTGCCAGCAGCCAAGACTCAATGAGAGAGACCCAGTACTTC.

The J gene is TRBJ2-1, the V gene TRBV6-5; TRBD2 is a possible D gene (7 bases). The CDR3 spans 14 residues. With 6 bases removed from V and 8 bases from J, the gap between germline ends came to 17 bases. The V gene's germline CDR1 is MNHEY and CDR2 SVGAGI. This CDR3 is CASSDGGPQHEQFF. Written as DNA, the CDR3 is TGTGCCAGCAGCGACGGGGGGCCGCAGCATGAGCAGTTCTTC.

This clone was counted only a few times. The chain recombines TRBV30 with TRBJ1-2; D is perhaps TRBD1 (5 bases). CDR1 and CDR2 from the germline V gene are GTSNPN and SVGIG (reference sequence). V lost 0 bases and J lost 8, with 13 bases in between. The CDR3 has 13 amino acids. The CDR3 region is CAWSVMGLEGYTF. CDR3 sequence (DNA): TGTGCCTGGAGTGTTATGGGGCTAGAGGGCTACACCTTC.

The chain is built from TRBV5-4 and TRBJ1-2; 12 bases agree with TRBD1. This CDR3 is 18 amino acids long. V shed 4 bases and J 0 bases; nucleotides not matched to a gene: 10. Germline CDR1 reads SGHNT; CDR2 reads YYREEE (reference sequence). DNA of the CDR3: TGTGCCAGCAGCATCGTCCCGGGACAGGGGGCCCCTAACTATGGCTACACCTTC. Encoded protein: CASSIVPGQGAPNYGYTF.

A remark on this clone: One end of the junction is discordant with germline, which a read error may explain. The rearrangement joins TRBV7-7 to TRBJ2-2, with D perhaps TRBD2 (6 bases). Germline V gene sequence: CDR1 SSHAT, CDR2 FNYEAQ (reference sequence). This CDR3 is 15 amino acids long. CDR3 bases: TGTGCTAGCAGCTACGGCCTTCCGGGGGCCGGGGAGCTGTTTTTT. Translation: CASSYGLPGAGELFF.